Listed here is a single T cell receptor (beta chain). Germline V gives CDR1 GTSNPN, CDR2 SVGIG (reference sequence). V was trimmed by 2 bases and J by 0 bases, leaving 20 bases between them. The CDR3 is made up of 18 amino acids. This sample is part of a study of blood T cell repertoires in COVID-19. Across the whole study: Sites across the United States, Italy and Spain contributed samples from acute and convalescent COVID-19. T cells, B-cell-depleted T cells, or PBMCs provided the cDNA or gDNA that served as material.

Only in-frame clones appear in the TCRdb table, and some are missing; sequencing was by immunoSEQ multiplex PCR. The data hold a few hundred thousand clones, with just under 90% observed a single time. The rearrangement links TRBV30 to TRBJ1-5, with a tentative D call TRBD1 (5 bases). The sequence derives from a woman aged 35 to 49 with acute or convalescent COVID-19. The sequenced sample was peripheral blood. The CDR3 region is CAWSLSGGALDSNQPQHF. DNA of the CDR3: TGTGCCTGGAGTCTCTCAGGTGGGGCATTAGATAGCAATCAGCCCCAGCATTTT.